This T cell receptor (beta chain) comes out of a study of post-analysis software for immune sequencing data. Overall study findings and caveats: Under the F measure, samples that were prepared in one batch clustered strongly together. Multiple sclerosis patients had significantly lower normalized Chao1 diversity than controls. TRBV5-6, TRBV5-1 and TRBV20-1 were among four or five TRBV segments more frequent in patients than controls.

Trimming removed 1 base at V and 6 bases at J, with 16 bases between. This CDR3 has 17 residues. Concerning this clonotype: Its antigen remains unidentified. This may be a read error: a much more frequent sequence differs by one nucleotide.

Carried by the TCR beta cDNA libraries were unique molecular identifiers. TCRdb reprocessed the PCR reads with MiXCR, giving one entry per CDR3 protein. The table includes approximately 360,000 distinct CDR3 sequences, less than 35% detected once. Sequencing input: blood. V and J are TRBV12-3 or TRBV12-4 and TRBJ2-6; a weak D match, TRBD1 (5 bases). This clonotype originated in a girl aged 10 to 17 with multiple sclerosis. CDR3 DNA sequence: TGTGCCAGCAGTTTAGGAGCAGGGATTGGAGAGGCCAACGTCCTGACTTTC. Translated, it gives CASSLGAGIGEANVLTF.